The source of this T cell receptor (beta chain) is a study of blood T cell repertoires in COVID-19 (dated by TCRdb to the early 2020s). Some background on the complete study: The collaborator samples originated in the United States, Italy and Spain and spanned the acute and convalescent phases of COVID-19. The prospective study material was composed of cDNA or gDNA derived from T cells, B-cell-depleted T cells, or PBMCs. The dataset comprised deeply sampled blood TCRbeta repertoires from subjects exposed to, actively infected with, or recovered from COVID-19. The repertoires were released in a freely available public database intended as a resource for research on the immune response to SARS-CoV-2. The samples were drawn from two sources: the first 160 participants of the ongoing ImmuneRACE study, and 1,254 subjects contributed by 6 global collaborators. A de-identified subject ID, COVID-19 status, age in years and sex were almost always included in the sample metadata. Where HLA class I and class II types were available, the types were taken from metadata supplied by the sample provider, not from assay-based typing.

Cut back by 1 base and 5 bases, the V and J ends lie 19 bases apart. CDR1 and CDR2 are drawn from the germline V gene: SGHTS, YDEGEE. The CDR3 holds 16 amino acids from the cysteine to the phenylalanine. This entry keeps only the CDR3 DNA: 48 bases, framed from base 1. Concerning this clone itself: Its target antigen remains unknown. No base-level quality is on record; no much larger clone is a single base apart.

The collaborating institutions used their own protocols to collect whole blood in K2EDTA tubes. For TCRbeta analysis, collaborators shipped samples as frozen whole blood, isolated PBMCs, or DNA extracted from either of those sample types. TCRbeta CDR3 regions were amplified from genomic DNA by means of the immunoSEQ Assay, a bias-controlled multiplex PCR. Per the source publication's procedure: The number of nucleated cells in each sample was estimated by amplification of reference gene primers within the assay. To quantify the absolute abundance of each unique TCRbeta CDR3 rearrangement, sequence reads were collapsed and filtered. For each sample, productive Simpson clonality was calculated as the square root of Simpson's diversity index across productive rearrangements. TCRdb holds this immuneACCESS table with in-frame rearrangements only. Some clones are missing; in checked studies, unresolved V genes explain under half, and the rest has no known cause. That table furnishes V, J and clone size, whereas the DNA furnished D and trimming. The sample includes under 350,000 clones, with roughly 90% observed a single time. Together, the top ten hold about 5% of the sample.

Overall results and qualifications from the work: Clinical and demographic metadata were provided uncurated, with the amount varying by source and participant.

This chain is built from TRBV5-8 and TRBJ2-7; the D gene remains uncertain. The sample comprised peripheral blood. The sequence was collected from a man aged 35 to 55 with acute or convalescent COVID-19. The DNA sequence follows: TGTGCCAGCAGCTTGAGGCTTCGAGAACAGTCTGACGAGCAGTACTTC. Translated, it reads CASSLRLREQSDEQYF.